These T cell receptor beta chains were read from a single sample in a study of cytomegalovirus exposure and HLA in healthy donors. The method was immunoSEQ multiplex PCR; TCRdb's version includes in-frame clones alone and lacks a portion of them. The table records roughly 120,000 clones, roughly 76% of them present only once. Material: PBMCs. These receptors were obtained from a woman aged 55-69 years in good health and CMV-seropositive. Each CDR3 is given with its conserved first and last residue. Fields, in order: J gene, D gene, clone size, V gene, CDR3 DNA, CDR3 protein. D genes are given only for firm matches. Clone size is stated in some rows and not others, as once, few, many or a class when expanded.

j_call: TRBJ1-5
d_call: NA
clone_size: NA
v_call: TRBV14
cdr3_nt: TGTGCCAGCAGCCAAGACAGTTATCAGCCCCAGCATTTT
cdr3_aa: CASSQDSYQPQHF

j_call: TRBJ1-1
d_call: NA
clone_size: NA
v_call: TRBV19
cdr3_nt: NA
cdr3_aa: CASRPPGQGYFGDTEAFF

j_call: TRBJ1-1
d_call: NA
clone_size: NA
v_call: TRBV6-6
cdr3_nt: TGTGCCACCACCACAGGGAACACTGAAGCTTTCTTT
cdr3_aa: CATTTGNTEAFF

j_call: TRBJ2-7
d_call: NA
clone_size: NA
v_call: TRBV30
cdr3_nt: TGTGCCTGGAGTGTGGGCAGGCCTTTCAGGCACGAGCAGTACTTC
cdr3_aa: CAWSVGRPFRHEQYF

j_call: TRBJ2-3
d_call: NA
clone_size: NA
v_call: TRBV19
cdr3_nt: TGTGCCAGTAGTATTTCACAGCTCACAGATACGCAGTATTTT
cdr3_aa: CASSISQLTDTQYF

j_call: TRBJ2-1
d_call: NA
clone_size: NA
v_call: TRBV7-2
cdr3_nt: TGTGCCAGCAGCCTTGCCGGGACTCCGAGATACAATGAGCAGTTCTTC
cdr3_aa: CASSLAGTPRYNEQFF

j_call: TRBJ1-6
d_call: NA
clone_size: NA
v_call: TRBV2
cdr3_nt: TGTGCCAGCGGCGGGGGGGGAGGATCCTATAATTCACCCCTCCACTTT
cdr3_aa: CASGGGGGSYNSPLHF

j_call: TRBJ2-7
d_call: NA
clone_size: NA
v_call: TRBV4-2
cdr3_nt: TGTGCCAGCAGCCAAGCGGGAGAGGGTTACGAGCAGTACTTC
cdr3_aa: CASSQAGEGYEQYF

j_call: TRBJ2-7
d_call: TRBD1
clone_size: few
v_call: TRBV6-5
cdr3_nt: TGTGCCAGCAGCGCCGGGACAGGGAAGTACGAGCAGTACTTC
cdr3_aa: CASSAGTGKYEQYF

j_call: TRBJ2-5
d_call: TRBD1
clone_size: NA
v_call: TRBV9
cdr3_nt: TGTGCCAGCAGCGTAGCAACAGGGGTACAAGAGACCCAGTACTTC
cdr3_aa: CASSVATGVQETQYF

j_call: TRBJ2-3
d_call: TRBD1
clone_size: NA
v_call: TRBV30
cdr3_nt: TGTGCCGGGCGGACAGGGGGCCTGGGAGGAGATACGCAGTATTTT
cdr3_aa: CAGRTGGLGGDTQYF

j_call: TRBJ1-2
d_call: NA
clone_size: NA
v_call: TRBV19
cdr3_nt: TGTGCCAGTAGTATAGGCGGAGAGGAGCCTCATACCTTC
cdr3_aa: CASSIGGEEPHTF

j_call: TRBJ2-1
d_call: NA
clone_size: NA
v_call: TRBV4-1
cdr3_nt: TGCGCCAGCAGCCCAATAGGGGGATCGTACAATGAGCAGTTCTTC
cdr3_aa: CASSPIGGSYNEQFF

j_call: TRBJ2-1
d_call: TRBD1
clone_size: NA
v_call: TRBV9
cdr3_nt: TGTGCCAGCAGTTCGTCAGGGGGCTTGAATGAGCAGTTCTTC
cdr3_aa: CASSSSGGLNEQFF

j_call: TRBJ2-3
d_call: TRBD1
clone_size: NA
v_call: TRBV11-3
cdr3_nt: TGTGCCAGCAGCTTAGCCTACGGGACAGGGGGACCTTACACAGATACGCAGTATTTT
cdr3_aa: CASSLAYGTGGPYTDTQYF

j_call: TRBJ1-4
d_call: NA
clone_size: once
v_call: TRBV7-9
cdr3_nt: TGTTCCAGCAGCCAACAGGGTTCGGATGGAAAACTGTTTTTT
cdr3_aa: CSSSQQGSDGKLFF

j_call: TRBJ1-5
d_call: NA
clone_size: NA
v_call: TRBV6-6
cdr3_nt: TGTGCCAGCAGTCCCGACTATCAGCCCCAGCATTTT
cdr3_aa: CASSPDYQPQHF

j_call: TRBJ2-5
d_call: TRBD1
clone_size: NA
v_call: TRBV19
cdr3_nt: TGTGCCAGTCGTCCTTCCAGGGCAGGGGGCGGTGAGACCCAGTACTTC
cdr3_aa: CASRPSRAGGGETQYF

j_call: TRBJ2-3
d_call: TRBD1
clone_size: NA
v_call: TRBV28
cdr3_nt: TGTGCCAGCCGGGGACAGGCAGATACGCAGTATTTT
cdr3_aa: CASRGQADTQYF

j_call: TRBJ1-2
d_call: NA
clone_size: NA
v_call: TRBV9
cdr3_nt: TGTGCCAGCACCCGAGATGGGACAAACTATGGCTACACCTTC
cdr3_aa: CASTRDGTNYGYTF

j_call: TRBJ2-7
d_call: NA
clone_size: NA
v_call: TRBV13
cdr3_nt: TGTGCCAGCAGCGCCTGGTCCAGCGGCTACGAGCAGTACTTC
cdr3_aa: CASSAWSSGYEQYF

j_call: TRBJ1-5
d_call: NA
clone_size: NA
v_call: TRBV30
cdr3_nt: TGTGCCTGGAGCCGGCAGGGTAGCAATCAGCCCCAGCATTTT
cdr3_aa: CAWSRQGSNQPQHF

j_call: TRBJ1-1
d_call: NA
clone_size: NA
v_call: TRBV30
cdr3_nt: TGTGCCTGGGGCGGGGCTGAAGCTTTCTTT
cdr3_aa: CAWGGAEAFF

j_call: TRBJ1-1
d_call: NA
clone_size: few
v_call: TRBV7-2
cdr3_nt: TGTGCCAGCAGCTTAGCGTTACAGAACACTGAAGCTTTCTTT
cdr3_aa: CASSLALQNTEAFF

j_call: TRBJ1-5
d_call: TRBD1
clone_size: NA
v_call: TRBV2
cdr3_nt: TGTGCCAGCAGCTCCCCAGGGGGCGGTCAGCCCCAGCATTTT
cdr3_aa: CASSSPGGGQPQHF

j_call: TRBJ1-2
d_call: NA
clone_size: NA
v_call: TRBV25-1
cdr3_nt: TGTGCCAGCAGTGATCCCCCACCGCTAGGAGGTGGCTACGCCTTC
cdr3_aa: CASSDPPPLGGGYAF

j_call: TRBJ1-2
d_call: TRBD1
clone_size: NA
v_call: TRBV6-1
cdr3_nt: TGTGCCAGCCTTAAACAGGGGGCTTGGGGCTACACCTTC
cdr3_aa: CASLKQGAWGYTF

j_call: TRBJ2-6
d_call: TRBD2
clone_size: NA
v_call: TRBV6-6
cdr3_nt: TGTGCCAGCAGTTACCCGACCGGGACTAACGCCGTCCTGACTTTC
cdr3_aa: CASSYPTGTNAVLTF

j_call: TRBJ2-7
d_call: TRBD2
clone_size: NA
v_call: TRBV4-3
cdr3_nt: TGCGCCAGCAGCCGATCAGGCCGACTAGCGGGAGACGAGCAGTACTTC
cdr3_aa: CASSRSGRLAGDEQYF

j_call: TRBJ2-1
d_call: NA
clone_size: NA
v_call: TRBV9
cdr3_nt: TGTGCCAGCAGCGTAAGTAGCGACTCCTACAATGAGCAGTTCTTC
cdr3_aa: CASSVSSDSYNEQFF

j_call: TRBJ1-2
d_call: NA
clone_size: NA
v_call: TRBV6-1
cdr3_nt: TGTGCCAGCAGTGGAGTTGGGGGCAGGGGTGGCTATGGCTACACCTTC
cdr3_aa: CASSGVGGRGGYGYTF

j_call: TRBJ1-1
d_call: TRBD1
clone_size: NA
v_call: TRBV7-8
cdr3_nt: TGTGCCAGCAGCTTATCGAGGGGGCCTCAGAACACTGAAGCTTTCTTT
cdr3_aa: CASSLSRGPQNTEAFF

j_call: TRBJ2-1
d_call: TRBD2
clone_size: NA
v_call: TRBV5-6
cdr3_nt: TGTGCCAGCAGCTTGGAAAGGCTAGCGGGGATAAATGAGCAGTTCTTC
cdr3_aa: CASSLERLAGINEQFF

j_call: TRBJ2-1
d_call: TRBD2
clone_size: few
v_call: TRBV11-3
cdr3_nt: TGTGCCAGCAGCTTAGGGAGCACTAGCGGGGGAGATGAGCAGTTCTTC
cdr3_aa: CASSLGSTSGGDEQFF

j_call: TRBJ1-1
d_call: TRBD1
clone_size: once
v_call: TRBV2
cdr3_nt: TGTGCCAGCAGAGAGGGACAGGGAGAAACTGAAGCTTTCTTT
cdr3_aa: CASREGQGETEAFF

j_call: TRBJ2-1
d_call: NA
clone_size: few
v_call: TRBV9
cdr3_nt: TGTGCCAGCAGCTCGAGGCGTGAGGGTAGCTCCTACAATGAGCAGTTCTTC
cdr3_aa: CASSSRREGSSYNEQFF

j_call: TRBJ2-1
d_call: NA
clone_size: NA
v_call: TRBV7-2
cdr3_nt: TGTGCCAGCAGCTCTCCTGGAGCACTCGGCAATGAGCAGTTCTTC
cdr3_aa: CASSSPGALGNEQFF

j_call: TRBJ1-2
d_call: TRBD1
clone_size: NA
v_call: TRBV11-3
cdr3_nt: TGTGCCAGCAGTTACGACACAGGGGTAGATAACTATGGCTACACCTTC
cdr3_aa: CASSYDTGVDNYGYTF

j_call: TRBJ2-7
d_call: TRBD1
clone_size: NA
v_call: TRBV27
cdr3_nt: TGTGCCAGCAGTTCTCTGAACCGGGACAGGGGACACGAGCAGTACTTC
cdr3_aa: CASSSLNRDRGHEQYF

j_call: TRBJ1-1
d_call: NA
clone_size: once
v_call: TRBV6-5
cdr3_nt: TGTGCCAGCAGTTACGGCGGGGGATCTACTGAAGCTTTCTTT
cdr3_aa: CASSYGGGSTEAFF

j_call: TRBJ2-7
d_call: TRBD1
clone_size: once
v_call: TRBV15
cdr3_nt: TGTGCCACCAGCAGGCCAGGACAGGTTTCCTACGAGCAGTACTTC
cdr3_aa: CATSRPGQVSYEQYF

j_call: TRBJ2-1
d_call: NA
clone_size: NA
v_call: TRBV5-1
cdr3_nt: TGCGCCAGCAGCTTGGAGAACAGCCCCTACAATGAGCAGTTCTTC
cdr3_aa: CASSLENSPYNEQFF

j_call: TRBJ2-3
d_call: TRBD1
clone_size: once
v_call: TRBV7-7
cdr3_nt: TGTGCCAGCTGGGACAGGGACACAGATACGCAGTATTTT
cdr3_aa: CASWDRDTDTQYF

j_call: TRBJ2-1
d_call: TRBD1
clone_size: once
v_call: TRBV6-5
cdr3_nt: TGTGCCAGCAGTAGGGACAGGGGGCTAGGTGAGCAGTTCTTC
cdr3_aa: CASSRDRGLGEQFF

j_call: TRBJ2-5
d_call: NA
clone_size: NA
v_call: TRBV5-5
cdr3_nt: TGTGCCAGCAGCTTGGGTCCCGGTTCAGAGACCCAGTACTTC
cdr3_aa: CASSLGPGSETQYF

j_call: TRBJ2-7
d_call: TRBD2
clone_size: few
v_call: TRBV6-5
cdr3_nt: TGTGCCAGCAGTCGGGGACTAAGCGGTTCCTACGAGCAGTACTTC
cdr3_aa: CASSRGLSGSYEQYF

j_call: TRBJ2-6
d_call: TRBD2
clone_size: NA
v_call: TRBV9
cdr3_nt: TGTGCCAGCAGCGTACATTTTAGCGGGATCGCTGGGGCCAACGTCCTGACTTTC
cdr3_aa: CASSVHFSGIAGANVLTF

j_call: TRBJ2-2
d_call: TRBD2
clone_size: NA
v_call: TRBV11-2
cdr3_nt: TGTGCCAGCAGCTTATGGACTAGCGGGGGTACCGGGGAGCTGTTTTTT
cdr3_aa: CASSLWTSGGTGELFF

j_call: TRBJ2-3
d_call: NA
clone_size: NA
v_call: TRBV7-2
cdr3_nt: TGTGCCAGCAGCTCACGGGGGTCTGGCACAGATACGCAGTATTTT
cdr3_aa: CASSSRGSGTDTQYF

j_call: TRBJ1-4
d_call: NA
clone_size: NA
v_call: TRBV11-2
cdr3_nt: TGTGCCAGCAGCTTAGACCTTAATGAAAAACTGTTTTTT
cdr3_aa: CASSLDLNEKLFF

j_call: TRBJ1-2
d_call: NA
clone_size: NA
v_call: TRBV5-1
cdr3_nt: TGCGCCAGCAGCTTGGACGCCAACGGTGGCTACACCTTC
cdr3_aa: CASSLDANGGYTF

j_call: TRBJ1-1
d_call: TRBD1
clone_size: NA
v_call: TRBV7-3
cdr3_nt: TGTGCCAGCAGGTTGACAGGGGTGAACACTGAAGCTTTCTTT
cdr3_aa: CASRLTGVNTEAFF

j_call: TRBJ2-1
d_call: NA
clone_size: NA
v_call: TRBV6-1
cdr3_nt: TGTGCCAGCAGTGAGGGTGTAGGGGCAAGCTCCTACAATGAGCAGTTCTTC
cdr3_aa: CASSEGVGASSYNEQFF

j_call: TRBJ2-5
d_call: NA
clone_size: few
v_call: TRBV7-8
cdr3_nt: TGTGCCAGCAAACAGGGCCCTACTCTAGAGACCCAGTACTTC
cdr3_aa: CASKQGPTLETQYF

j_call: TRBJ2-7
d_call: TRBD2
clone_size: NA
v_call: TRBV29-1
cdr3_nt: TGCAGCGTTGAGGTGTTCGGGGGGGCTTTTAAGGGGGAGCAGTACTTC
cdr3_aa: CSVEVFGGAFKGEQYF

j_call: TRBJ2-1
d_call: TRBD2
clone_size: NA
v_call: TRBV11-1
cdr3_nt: TGTGCCAGCAGGAATTGGGGACTAGCGGGAGGTGAGCAGTTCTTC
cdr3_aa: CASRNWGLAGGEQFF

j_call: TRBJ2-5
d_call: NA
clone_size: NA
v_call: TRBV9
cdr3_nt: TGTGCCAGCAGCGTAGCGGCGGGGGCCCAAGAGACCCAGTACTTC
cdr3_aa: CASSVAAGAQETQYF